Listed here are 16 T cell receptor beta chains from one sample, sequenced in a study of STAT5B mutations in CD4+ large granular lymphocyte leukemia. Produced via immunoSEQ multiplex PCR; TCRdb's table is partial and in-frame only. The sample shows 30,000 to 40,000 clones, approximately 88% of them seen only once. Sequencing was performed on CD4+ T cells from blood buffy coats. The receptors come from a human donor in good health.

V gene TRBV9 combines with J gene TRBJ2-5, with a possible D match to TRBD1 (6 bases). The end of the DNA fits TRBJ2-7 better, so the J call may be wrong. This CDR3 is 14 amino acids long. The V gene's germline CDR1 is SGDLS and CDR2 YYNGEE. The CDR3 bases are TGTGCCAGCAGCGACCGACAGGCTCCCTACGAGCAGTACTTC. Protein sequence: CASSDRQAPYEQYF.

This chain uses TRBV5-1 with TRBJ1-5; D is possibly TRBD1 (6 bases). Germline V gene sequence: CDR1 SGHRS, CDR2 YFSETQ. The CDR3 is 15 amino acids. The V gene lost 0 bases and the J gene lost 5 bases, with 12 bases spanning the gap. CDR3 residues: CASSLGGGGHQPQHF. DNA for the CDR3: TGCGCCAGCAGCTTGGGTGGGGGCGGGCATCAGCCCCAGCATTTT.

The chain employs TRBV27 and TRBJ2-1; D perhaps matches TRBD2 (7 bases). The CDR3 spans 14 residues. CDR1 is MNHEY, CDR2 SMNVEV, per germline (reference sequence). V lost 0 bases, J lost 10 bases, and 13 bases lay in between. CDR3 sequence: CASSLSGGGREQFF. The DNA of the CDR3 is TGTGCCAGCAGTTTATCGGGAGGGGGGAGGGAGCAGTTCTTC.

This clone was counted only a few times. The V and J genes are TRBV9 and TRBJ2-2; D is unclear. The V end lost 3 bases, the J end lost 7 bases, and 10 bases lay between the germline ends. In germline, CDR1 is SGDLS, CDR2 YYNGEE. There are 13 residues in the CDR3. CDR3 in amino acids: CASSARIGGELFF. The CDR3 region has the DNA TGTGCCAGCAGCGCTCGCATCGGCGGGGAGCTGTTTTTT.

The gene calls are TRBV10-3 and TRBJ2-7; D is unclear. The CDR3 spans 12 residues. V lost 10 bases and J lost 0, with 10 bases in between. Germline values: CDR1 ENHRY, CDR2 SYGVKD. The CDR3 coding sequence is TGTGCCACGCGCCTCCGCTCCTACGAGCAGTACTTC. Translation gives CATRLRSYEQYF.

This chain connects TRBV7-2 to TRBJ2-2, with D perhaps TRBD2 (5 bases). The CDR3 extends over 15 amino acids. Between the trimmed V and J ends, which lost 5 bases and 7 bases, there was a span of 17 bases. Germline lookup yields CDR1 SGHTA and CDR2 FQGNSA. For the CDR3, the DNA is TGTGCCAGCAGCACACGGGCCCGAGGGAGCGGGGAGCTGTTTTTT. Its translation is CASSTRARGSGELFF.

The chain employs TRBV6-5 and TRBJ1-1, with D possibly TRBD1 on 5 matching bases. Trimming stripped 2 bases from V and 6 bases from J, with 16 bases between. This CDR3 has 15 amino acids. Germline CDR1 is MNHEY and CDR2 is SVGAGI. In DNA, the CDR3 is TGTGCCAGCAGTTACGAATGGGACGCCACCGCTGAAGCTTTCTTT. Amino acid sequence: CASSYEWDATAEAFF.

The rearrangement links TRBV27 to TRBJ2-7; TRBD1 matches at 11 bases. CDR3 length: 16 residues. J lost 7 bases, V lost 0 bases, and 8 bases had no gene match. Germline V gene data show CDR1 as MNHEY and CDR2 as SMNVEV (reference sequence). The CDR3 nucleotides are TGTGCCAGCAGTTTATCGAAAGGGACAGGGGGGGGTGAGCAGTACTTC. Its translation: CASSLSKGTGGGEQYF.

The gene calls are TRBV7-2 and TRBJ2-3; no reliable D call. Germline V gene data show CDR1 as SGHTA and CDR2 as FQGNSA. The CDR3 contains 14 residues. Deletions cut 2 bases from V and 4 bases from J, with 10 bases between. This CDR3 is CASSLTAPPDTQYF. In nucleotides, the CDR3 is TGTGCCAGCAGCTTAACCGCCCCCCCAGATACGCAGTATTTT.

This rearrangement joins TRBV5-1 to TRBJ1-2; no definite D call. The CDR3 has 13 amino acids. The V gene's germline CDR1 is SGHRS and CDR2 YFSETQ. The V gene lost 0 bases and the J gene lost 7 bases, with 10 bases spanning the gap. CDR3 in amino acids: CASSLDLGSGYTF. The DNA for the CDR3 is TGCGCCAGCAGCTTGGATTTGGGGTCTGGCTACACCTTC.

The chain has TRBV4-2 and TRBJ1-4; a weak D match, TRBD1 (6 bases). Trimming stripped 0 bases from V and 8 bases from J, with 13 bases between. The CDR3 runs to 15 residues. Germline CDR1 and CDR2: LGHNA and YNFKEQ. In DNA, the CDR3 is TGTGCCAGCAGCCAAGATATGAGGGGGGGCGAAAAACTGTTTTTT. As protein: CASSQDMRGGEKLFF.

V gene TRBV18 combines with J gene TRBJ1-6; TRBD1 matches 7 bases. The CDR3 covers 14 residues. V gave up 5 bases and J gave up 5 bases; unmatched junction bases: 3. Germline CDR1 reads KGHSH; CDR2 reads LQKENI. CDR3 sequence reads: CASSLGQNNSPLHF. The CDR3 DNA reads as TGTGCCAGCTCATTGGGACAGAATAATTCACCCCTCCACTTT.

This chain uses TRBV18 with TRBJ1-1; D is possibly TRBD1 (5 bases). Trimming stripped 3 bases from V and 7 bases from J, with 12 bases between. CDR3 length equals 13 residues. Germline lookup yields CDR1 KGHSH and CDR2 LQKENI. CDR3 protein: CASSPQGGGEAFF. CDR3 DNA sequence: TGTGCCAGCTCACCGCAGGGAGGCGGTGAAGCTTTCTTT.

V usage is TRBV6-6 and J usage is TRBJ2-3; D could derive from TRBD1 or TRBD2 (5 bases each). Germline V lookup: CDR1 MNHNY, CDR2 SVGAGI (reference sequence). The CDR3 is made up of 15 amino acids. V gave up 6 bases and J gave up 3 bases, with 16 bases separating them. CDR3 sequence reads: CASSPGPWGTDTQYF. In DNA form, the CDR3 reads TGTGCCAGCAGCCCTGGTCCCTGGGGGACAGATACGCAGTATTTT.

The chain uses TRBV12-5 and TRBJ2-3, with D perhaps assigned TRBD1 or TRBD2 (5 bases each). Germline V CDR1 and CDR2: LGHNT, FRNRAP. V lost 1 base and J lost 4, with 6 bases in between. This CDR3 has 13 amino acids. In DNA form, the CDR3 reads TGTGCTAGTGGTTTGGGAGGGGCAGATACGCAGTATTTT. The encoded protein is CASGLGGADTQYF.

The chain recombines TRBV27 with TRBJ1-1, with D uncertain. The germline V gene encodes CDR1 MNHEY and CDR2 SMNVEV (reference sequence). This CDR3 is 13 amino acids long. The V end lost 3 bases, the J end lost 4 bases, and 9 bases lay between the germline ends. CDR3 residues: CASSFRESTEAFF. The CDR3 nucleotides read TGTGCCAGCAGTTTCCGGGAAAGCACTGAAGCTTTCTTT.